The entry below describes one T cell receptor beta chain. This sample's time point: cycle 4 day 1 (C4D1), after more than 5 weeks of nivolumab. Patients all relapsed after autologous stem cell transplantation, and there was variation in brentuximab vedotin exposure. Researchers report purifying CD4+ T cells from thawed PBMCs by magnetic negative selection. Germline V gene data show CDR1 as SGHVS and CDR2 as FNYEAQ. The CDR3 totals 14 residues. Between the trimmed V and J ends, which lost 2 bases and 0 bases, there was a span of 4 bases. Clones were sequenced by immunoSEQ multiplex PCR, and TCRdb holds only the in-frame ones, with some missing. The table lists under 15,000 clones, approximately 80% of them singletons. This sample was included in a study of PD-1 blockade in classical Hodgkin lymphoma.

The receptor was isolated from a human donor with classical Hodgkin lymphoma. The source material was CD4+ T cells from blood, sampled before the fourth cycle of nivolumab. This rearrangement joins TRBV7-6 to TRBJ2-2; D is uncertain. The CDR3 nucleotides read TGTGCCAGCAGCTTAAGGCCGAACACCGGGGAGCTGTTTTTT. Translated: CASSLRPNTGELFF.